These T cell receptor beta chains were read from a single sample in a study of T cell responses to AZD1222 COVID-19 vaccine. Data came from immunoSEQ multiplex PCR; TCRdb stores just in-frame clones and leaves some out. The repertoire holds 95,000 to 130,000 clones, 87% seen once, with 7.5% in the top ten. The source was peripheral blood, collected on day 0 of AZD1222 vaccination. Source of these receptors: an adult in good health. The CDR3 runs from the conserved cysteine through the conserved F or W. The D gene is left open where the match is weak. Clone size is given for some rows only: seen once, a few or many times, or a class if the clone is expanded.

J gene | clone size | CDR3 length | V gene | D gene | CDR3 protein | CDR3 DNA
TRBJ2-7 | NA | 14 | TRBV2 | TRBD2 | CASTGGRGSYEQYF | TGTGCCAGCACGGGCGGGAGGGGTTCATACGAGCAGTACTTC
TRBJ2-2 | once | 13 | TRBV2 | TRBD1 | CASRTGESGELFF | TGTGCCAGCAGGACAGGGGAATCCGGGGAGCTGTTTTTT
TRBJ2-7 | few | 13 | TRBV21-1 | NA | CASSTGTTYEQYF | TGTGCCAGCAGCACCGGGACTACCTACGAGCAGTACTTC
TRBJ1-6 | NA | 16 | TRBV25-1 | NA | CASGRGGSSYNSPLHF | TGTGCCAGTGGAAGGGGGGGCAGCTCCTATAATTCACCCCTCCACTTT
TRBJ2-6 | NA | 18 | TRBV9 | NA | CASSPRSGDASGANVLTF | TGTGCCAGCAGCCCCCGTTCTGGCGACGCCTCTGGGGCCAACGTCCTGACTTTC
TRBJ1-4 | NA | 14 | TRBV6-5 | NA | CASSAPGFIEKLFF | TGTGCCAGCAGCGCCCCAGGGTTTATTGAAAAACTGTTTTTT
TRBJ1-3 | NA | 11 | TRBV10-3 | NA | CAISEKSTIYF | TGTGCCATCAGTGAGAAAAGCACCATATATTTT
TRBJ2-5 | NA | 13 | TRBV5-6 | NA | CASHGGGQETQYF | TGTGCCAGCCATGGGGGCGGTCAAGAGACCCAGTACTTC
TRBJ2-7 | NA | 14 | TRBV6-4 | TRBD2 | CASSPSGESYEQYF | TGTGCCAGCAGTCCTAGCGGGGAGAGCTACGAGCAGTACTTC
TRBJ1-5 | NA | 14 | TRBV7-3 | NA | CASSLSRSNQPQHF | TGTGCCAGCAGCTTATCCCGTAGCAATCAGCCCCAGCATTTT
TRBJ1-4 | once | 15 | TRBV6-5 | NA | CASSYSTGPNEKLFF | TGTGCCAGCAGTTACTCTACAGGACCTAATGAAAAACTGTTTTTT
TRBJ2-6 | NA | 13 | TRBV19 | NA | CASRETGANVLTF | TGTGCCAGCCGGGAGACTGGGGCCAACGTCCTGACTTTC
TRBJ2-1 | once | 14 | TRBV5-8 | NA | CASTSRGSYNEQFF | TGTGCCAGCACCTCGCGGGGCTCCTACAATGAGCAGTTCTTC
TRBJ1-2 | NA | 15 | TRBV27 | TRBD1 | CASSPGQGRGYGYTF | TGTGCCAGCAGTCCCGGACAGGGGAGAGGTTATGGCTACACCTTC
TRBJ2-3 | NA | 12 | TRBV7-9 | NA | CASSLAVDTQYF | TGTGCCAGCAGCTTAGCGGTGGATACGCAGTATTTT
TRBJ1-2 | once | 12 | TRBV6-5 | NA | CASRGEDYGYTF | TGTGCCAGCAGGGGGGAGGACTATGGCTACACCTTC
TRBJ2-5 | NA | 15 | TRBV28 | NA | CASSLLPEGGETQYF | TGTGCCAGCAGTTTATTACCTGAAGGGGGGGAGACCCAGTACTTC
TRBJ2-3 | NA | 18 | TRBV11-2 | TRBD2 | CASSLVGVRRERTDTQYF | TGTGCCAGCAGCTTAGTGGGGGTAAGGCGGGAGCGGACAGATACGCAGTATTTT
TRBJ2-3 | NA | 14 | TRBV28 | NA | CASSLPQGPDTQYF | TGTGCCAGCAGTTTACCCCAGGGTCCAGATACGCAGTATTTT
TRBJ2-7 | NA | 14 | TRBV25-1 | TRBD2 | CASTPWGGSYEQYF | TGTGCCAGCACGCCTTGGGGGGGTTCCTACGAGCAGTACTTC
TRBJ2-7 | NA | 14 | TRBV12-2 | NA | CASRSQGPTYEQYF | TGTGCAAGTCGCTCCCAGGGACCGACCTACGAGCAGTACTTC
TRBJ1-4 | NA | 16 | TRBV7-8 | NA | CASSLNTGLRNEKLFF | TGTGCCAGCAGCTTAAACACGGGGCTCAGGAATGAAAAACTGTTTTTT
TRBJ2-5 | NA | 13 | TRBV7-2 | NA | CASSRGGGETQYF | TGTGCCAGCAGCCGTGGAGGGGGAGAGACCCAGTACTTC
TRBJ2-5 | NA | 16 | TRBV24-1 | TRBD2 | CATSDWSSGGLGTQYF | TGTGCCACCAGTGATTGGTCTAGCGGGGGACTTGGGACCCAGTACTTC
TRBJ1-2 | NA | 13 | TRBV7-2 | NA | CASSLIPGGGYTF | TGTGCCAGCAGCTTAATTCCGGGAGGTGGCTACACCTTC
TRBJ2-1 | NA | 13 | TRBV18 | NA | CASSPPNENEQFF | TGTGCCAGCTCACCACCAAACGAAAATGAGCAGTTCTTC
TRBJ2-5 | NA | 16 | TRBV9 | NA | CASSVGGRSGQETQYF | TGTGCCAGCAGCGTAGGAGGACGAAGCGGCCAAGAGACCCAGTACTTC
TRBJ2-7 | NA | 12 | TRBV12-3/TRBV12-4 | TRBD1 | CASSPGQYEQYF | TGTGCCAGTTCCCCGGGACAGTACGAGCAGTACTTC
TRBJ2-3 | NA | 16 | TRBV3-1/TRBV3-2 | NA | CASSQVEAGPTDTQYF | TGTGCCAGCAGCCAAGTCGAGGCGGGACCCACAGATACGCAGTATTTT
TRBJ1-6 | NA | 13 | TRBV27 | TRBD1 | CASTDREYSPLHF | TGTGCCAGCACGGACAGGGAATATTCACCCCTCCACTTT
TRBJ1-6 | NA | 13 | TRBV28 | NA | CASTPEVVSPLHF | TGTGCCAGCACCCCGGAGGTAGTTTCACCCCTCCACTTT
TRBJ2-1 | NA | 16 | TRBV2 | TRBD2 | CASSEFGLAGGSEQFF | TGTGCCAGCAGTGAATTCGGGCTAGCGGGAGGGTCCGAGCAGTTCTTC
TRBJ2-2 | few | 14 | TRBV14 | NA | CASSQVPDTGELFF | TGTGCCAGCAGCCAAGTACCAGACACCGGGGAGCTGTTTTTT
TRBJ2-2 | NA | 16 | TRBV9 | TRBD1 | CASSVAGRGFTGELFF | TGTGCCAGCAGCGTAGCGGGCAGGGGGTTTACCGGGGAGCTGTTTTTT
TRBJ1-6 | once | 15 | TRBV5-8 | NA | CASSLWTRDNSPLHF | TGTGCCAGCAGCTTGTGGACACGCGATAATTCACCCCTCCACTTT
TRBJ2-3 | few | 11 | TRBV9 | NA | CASPLRVGQYF | TGTGCCAGCCCCTTGCGGGTCGGGCAGTATTTT
TRBJ1-5 | NA | 15 | TRBV3-1/TRBV3-2 | NA | CASSQDGYSNQPQHF | TGTGCCAGCAGCCAAGACGGATATAGCAATCAGCCCCAGCATTTT
TRBJ1-1 | NA | 10 | TRBV29-1 | NA | CSVEESEAFF | TGCAGCGTTGAGGAATCTGAAGCTTTCTTT
TRBJ2-7 | NA | 13 | TRBV5-1 | TRBD1 | CASSVGQGREQYF | TGCGCCAGCAGCGTGGGACAGGGCCGCGAGCAGTACTTC
TRBJ1-5 | NA | 13 | TRBV20-1 | NA | CSASMASGGPQHF | TGCAGTGCTAGTATGGCTTCCGGGGGGCCCCAGCATTTT
TRBJ2-2 | once | 14 | TRBV6-5 | TRBD1 | CAIPDRLNTGELFF | TGTGCCATTCCGGACAGGCTTAACACCGGGGAGCTGTTTTTT
TRBJ1-2 | NA | 13 | TRBV27 | NA | CASSLIGGNGYTF | TGTGCCAGCAGTTTGATTGGCGGGAATGGCTACACCTTC
TRBJ1-6 | NA | 15 | TRBV6-5 | NA | CASSYSGLDNSPLHF | TGTGCCAGCAGTTACTCAGGGCTGGATAATTCACCCCTCCACTTT
TRBJ2-5 | NA | 15 | TRBV29-1 | NA | CSVVPAANSWETQYF | TGCAGCGTTGTCCCGGCGGCAAATTCCTGGGAGACCCAGTACTTC
TRBJ2-3 | NA | 12 | TRBV19 | NA | CASSIPEDTQYF | TGTGCCAGTAGTATCCCAGAGGATACGCAGTATTTT
TRBJ1-5 | NA | 16 | TRBV13 | NA | CASSLVEPLRNQPQHF | TGTGCCAGCAGCTTAGTGGAGCCACTCAGGAATCAGCCCCAGCATTTT
TRBJ1-5 | NA | 16 | TRBV30 | TRBD1 | CAWSPQGRDSNQPQHF | TGTGCCTGGAGCCCACAGGGGAGGGATAGCAATCAGCCCCAGCATTTT
TRBJ1-1 | NA | 14 | TRBV28 | NA | CASSRTGFATEAFF | TGTGCCAGCAGCAGAACAGGGTTCGCTACTGAAGCTTTCTTT
TRBJ2-1 | once | 13 | TRBV28 | TRBD2 | CASSLRISGNQFF | TGTGCCAGCAGTTTGCGTATTAGCGGGAACCAGTTCTTC
TRBJ1-6 | NA | 18 | TRBV27 | NA | CASSVGGRGRLGNSPLHF | TGTGCCAGCAGTGTAGGCGGGCGGGGGAGGTTAGGGAATTCACCCCTCCACTTT
TRBJ2-1 | NA | 12 | TRBV5-6 | NA | CASSLVSNEQFF | TGTGCCAGCAGCTTGGTCTCAAATGAGCAGTTCTTC